This TCR beta chain was retrieved from a study of beta chain features in type 1 diabetes. Comment on this clone: As yet, its antigen is unknown.

Expressed TCRB transcripts were sequenced, since all the RNA that had been isolated was reverse transcribed. Data came from immunoSEQ multiplex PCR; TCRdb stores just in-frame clones and leaves some out. The sample shows 400,000 or so clones, roughly 12% of them seen only once. Study observations and caveats: Among patients with Type 1 diabetes, TCRB CDR3s were moderately but significantly shorter in every one of the four CD4+ subsets. PCR might show a preference for shorter templates, equally across patients and controls.

The CDR3 extends over 15 amino acids. V lost 3 bases, J lost 5 bases, and 9 bases stayed unmatched. CDR1 KGHSH and CDR2 LQKENI come from the germline V gene. Sequencing was done on a sample of naive CD4+ T cells from blood. The chain joins TRBV18 to TRBJ2-7, with 8 nucleotides matching TRBD1. This TCR was sampled from a woman aged 18-35 years with type 1 diabetes. CDR3 loop: CASSPPTGAGDEQYF. DNA of the CDR3: TGTGCCAGCTCACCCCCGACAGGGGCAGGCGACGAGCAGTACTTC.